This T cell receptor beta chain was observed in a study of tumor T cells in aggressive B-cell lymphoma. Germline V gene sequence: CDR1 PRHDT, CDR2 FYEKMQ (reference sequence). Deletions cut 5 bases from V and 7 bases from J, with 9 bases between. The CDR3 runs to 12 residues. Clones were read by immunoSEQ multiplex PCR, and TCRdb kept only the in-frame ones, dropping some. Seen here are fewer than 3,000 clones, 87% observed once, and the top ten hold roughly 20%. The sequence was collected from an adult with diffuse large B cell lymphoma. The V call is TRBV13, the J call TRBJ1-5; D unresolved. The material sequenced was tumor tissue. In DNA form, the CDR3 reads TGTGCCAGCAGCCTGGGAGGGCAGCCCCAGCATTTT. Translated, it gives CASSLGGQPQHF. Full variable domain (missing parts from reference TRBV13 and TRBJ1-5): AAGVIQSPRHLIKEKRETATLKCYPIPRHDTVYWYQQGPGQDPQFLISFYEKMQSDKGSIPDRFSAQQFSDYHSELNMSSLELGDSALYFCASSLGGQPQHFGDGTRLSIL.